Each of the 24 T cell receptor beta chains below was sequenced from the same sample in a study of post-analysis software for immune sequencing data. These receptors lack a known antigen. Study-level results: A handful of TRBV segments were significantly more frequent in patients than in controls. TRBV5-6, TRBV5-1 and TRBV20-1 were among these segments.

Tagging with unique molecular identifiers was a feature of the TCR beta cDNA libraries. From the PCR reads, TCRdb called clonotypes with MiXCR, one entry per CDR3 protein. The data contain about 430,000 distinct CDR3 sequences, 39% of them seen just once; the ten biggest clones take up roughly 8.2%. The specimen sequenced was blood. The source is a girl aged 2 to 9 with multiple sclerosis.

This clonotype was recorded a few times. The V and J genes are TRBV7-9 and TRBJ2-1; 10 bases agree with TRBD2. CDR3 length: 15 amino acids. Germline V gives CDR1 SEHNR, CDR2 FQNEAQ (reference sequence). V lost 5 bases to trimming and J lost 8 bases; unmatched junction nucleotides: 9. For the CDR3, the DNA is TGTGCCAGCAGCGAAACGACTAGCGGGTGGGATGAGCAGTTCTTC. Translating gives CASSETTSGWDEQFF.

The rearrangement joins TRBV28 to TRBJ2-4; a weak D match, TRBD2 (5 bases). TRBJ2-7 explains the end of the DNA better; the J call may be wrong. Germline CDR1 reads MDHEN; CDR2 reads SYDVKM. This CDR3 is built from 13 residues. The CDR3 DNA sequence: TGTGCCAGCAGCCCAGTCGGGGCCTACGAGCAGTACTTC. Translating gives CASSPVGAYEQYF.

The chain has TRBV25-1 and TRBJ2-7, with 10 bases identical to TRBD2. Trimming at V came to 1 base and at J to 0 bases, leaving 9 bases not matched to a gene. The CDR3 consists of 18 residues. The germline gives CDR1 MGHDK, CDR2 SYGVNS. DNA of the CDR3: TGTGCCAGCAGTGAATCCGCTAGCGGGAGCATTCACTCCTACGAGCAGTACTTC. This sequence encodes CASSESASGSIHSYEQYF.

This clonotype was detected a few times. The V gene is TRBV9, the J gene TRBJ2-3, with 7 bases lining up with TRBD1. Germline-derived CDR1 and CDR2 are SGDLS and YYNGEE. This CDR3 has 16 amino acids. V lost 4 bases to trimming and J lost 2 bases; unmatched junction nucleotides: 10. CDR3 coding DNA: TGTGCCAGCAGCTTATTATGGGACAGACCCACAGATACGCAGTATTTT. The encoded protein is CASSLLWDRPTDTQYF.

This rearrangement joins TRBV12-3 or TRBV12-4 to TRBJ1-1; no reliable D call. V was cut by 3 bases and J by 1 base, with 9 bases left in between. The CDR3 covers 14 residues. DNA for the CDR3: TGTGCCAGCAGTTTGGCGAACGCGAACACTGAAGCTTTCTTT. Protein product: CASSLANANTEAFF.

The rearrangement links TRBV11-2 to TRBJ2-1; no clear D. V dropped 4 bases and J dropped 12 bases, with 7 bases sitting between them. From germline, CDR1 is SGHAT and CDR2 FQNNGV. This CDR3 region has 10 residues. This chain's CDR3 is CASSSTGQFF. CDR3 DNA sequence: TGTGCCAGCAGCTCCACTGGGCAGTTCTTC.

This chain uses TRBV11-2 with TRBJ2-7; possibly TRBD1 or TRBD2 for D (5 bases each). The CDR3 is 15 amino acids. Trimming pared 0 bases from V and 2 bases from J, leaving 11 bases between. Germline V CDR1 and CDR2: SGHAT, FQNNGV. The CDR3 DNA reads TGTGCCAGCAGCTTAGAGTCGAGGGGCCCCTACGAGCAGTACTTC. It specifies CASSLESRGPYEQYF.

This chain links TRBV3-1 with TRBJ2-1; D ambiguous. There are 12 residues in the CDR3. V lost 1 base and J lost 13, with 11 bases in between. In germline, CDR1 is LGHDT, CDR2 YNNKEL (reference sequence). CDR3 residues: CASSQVEFAQFF. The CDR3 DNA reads TGTGCCAGCAGCCAAGTAGAGTTTGCCCAGTTCTTC.

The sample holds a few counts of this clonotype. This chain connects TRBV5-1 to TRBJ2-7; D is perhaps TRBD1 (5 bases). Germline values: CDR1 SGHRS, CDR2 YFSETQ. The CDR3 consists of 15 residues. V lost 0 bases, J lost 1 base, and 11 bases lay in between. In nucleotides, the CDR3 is TGCGCCAGCAGCTTGGTGGCGGACACATCCTACGAGCAGTACTTC. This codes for CASSLVADTSYEQYF.

CDR3 DNA: TGTGCCAGCAGCTTAGAAGGGGTACGGGGTTCCTACGAGCAGTACTTC. This encodes CASSLEGVRGSYEQYF. The rearrangement links TRBV7-6 to TRBJ2-7; D tentatively fits TRBD1 or TRBD2 (5 bases each). Trimming cost V 1 base and J 1 base, with 14 bases left between them. Germline-derived CDR1 and CDR2 are SGHVS and FNYEAQ. The CDR3 consists of 16 residues.

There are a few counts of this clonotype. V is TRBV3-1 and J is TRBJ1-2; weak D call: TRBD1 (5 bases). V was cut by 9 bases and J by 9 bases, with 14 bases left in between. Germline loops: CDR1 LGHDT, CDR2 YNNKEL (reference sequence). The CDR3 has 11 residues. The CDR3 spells CASAQGFSYTF. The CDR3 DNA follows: TGTGCCAGTGCCCAGGGTTTCAGCTACACCTTC.

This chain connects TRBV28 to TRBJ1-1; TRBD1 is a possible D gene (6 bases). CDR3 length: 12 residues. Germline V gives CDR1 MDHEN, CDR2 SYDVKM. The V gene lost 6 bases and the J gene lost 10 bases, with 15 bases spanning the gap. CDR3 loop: CASRGAGVGAFF. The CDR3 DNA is TGTGCCAGCAGGGGGGCAGGGGTGGGAGCTTTCTTT.

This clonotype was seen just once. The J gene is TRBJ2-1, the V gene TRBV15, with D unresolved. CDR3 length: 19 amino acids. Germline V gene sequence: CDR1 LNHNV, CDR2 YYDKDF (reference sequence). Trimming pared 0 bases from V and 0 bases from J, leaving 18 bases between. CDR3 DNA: TGTGCCACCAGCAGAGATCCGTGGCTAGGAGTCGGCTCCTACAATGAGCAGTTCTTC. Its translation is CATSRDPWLGVGSYNEQFF.

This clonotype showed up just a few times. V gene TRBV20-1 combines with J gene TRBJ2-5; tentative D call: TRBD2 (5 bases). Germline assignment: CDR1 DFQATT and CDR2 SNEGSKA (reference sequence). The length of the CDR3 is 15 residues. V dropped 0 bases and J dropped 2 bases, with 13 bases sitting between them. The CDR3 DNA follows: TGCAGTGCTAGAGATTTTAGCGCAAAACAAGAGACCCAGTACTTC. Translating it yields CSARDFSAKQETQYF.

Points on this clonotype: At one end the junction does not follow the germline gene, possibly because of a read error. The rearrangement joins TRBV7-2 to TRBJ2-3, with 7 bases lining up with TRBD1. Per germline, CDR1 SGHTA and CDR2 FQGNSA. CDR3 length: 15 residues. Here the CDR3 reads CASSIQGIGTDTRYF. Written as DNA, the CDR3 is TGTGCCAGCAGCATACAGGGGATCGGCACAGATACGCGGTATTTT.

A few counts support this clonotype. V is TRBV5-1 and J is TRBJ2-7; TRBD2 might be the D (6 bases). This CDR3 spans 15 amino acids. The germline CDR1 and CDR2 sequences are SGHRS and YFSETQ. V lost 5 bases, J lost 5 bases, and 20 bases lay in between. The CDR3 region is CASRKLGPAGNEQYF. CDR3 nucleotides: TGCGCCAGCAGGAAGTTGGGACCGGCGGGGAACGAGCAGTACTTC.

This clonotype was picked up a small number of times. Written as DNA, the CDR3 is TGTGCCAGCAGCTCCGGGCGGGGGACAGGGGGATCTGAAGCTTTCTTT. This encodes CASSSGRGTGGSEAFF. The chain has TRBV7-2 and TRBJ1-1, with 11 bases identical to TRBD1. The CDR3 length is 16 residues. J lost 6 bases, V lost 4 bases, and 10 bases had no gene match. The germline V gene has CDR1 SGHTA and CDR2 FQGNSA. Drawing the rest from reference TRBV7-2 and TRBJ1-1, the complete variable domain is GAGVSQSPSNKVTEKGKDVELRCDPISGHTALYWYRQSLGQGLEFLIYFQGNSAPDKSGLPSDRFSAERTGGSVSTLTIQRTQQEDSAVYLCASSSGRGTGGSEAFFGQGTRLTVV.

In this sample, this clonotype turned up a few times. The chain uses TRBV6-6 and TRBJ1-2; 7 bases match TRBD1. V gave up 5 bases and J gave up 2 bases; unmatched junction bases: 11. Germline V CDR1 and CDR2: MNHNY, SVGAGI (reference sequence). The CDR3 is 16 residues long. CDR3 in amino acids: CASSTTNRGRNYGYTF. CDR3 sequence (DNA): TGTGCCAGCAGTACCACAAACAGGGGCCGAAACTATGGCTACACCTTC.

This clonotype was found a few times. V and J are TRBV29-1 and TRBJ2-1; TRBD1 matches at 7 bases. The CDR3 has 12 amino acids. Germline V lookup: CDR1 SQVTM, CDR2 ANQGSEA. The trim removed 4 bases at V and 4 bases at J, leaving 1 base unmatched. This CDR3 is CSVGDRYNEQFF. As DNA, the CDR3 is TGCAGCGTTGGGGACAGATACAATGAGCAGTTCTTC.

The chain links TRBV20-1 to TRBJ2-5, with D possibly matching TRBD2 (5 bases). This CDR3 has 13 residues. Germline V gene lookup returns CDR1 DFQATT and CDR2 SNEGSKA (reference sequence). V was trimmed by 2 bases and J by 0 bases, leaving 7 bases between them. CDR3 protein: CSARSGNQETQYF. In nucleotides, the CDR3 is TGCAGTGCTAGATCCGGGAACCAAGAGACCCAGTACTTC.

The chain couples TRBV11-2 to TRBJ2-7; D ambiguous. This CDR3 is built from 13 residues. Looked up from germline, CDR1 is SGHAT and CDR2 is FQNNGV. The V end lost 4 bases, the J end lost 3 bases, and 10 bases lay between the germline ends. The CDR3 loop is CASSSLQNYEQYF. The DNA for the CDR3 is TGTGCCAGCAGCTCATTACAGAACTACGAGCAGTACTTC.

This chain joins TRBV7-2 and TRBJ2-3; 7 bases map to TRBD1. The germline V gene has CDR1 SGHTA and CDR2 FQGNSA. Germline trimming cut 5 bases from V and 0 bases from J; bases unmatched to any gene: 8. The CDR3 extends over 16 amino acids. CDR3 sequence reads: CASSARQGGSTDTQYF. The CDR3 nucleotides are TGTGCCAGCAGCGCCCGACAGGGTGGGAGCACAGATACGCAGTATTTT.

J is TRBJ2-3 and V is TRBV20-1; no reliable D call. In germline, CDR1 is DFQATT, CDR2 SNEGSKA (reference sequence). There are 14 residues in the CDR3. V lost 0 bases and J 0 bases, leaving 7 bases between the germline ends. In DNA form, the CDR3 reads TGCAGTGCTAGAGACTCCGCTAGCACAGATACGCAGTATTTT. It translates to CSARDSASTDTQYF.

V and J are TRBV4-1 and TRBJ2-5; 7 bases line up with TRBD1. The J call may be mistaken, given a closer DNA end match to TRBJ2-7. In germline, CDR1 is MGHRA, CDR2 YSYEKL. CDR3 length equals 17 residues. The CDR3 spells CASSQRTGNPGADEQYF. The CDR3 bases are TGCGCCAGCAGCCAAAGGACAGGCAATCCCGGTGCCGACGAGCAGTACTTC.